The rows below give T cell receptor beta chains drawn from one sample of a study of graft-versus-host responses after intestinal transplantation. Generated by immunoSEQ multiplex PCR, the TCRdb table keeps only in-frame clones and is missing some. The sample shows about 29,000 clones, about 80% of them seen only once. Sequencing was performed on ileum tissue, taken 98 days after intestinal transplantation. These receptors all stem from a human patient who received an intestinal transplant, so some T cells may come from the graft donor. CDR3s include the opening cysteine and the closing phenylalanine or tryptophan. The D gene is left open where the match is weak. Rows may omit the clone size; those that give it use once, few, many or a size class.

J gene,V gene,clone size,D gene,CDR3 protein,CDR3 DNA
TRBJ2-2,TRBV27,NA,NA,CASSSFNRGQFMSTGELFF,TGTGCCAGCAGTTCCTTCAACCGCGGACAGTTCATGAGCACCGGGGAGCTGTTTTTT
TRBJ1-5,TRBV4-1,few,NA,CASSREYNQPQHF,TGCGCCAGCAGCCGTGAATATAATCAGCCCCAGCATTTT
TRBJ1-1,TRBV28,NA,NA,CASSFQDKAFF,TGTGCCAGCAGTTTCCAAGATAAAGCTTTCTTT
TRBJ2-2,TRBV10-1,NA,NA,CASSESMGHHITGELFF,TGCGCCAGCAGTGAGTCGATGGGACACCATATCACCGGGGAGCTGTTTTTT
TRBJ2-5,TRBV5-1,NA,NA,CASSYEIQETQYF,TGCGCCAGCAGCTACGAAATTCAAGAGACCCAGTACTTC
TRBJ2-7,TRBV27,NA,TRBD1,CASSSHGQGKLYEQYF,TGTGCCAGCAGTTCCCACGGACAGGGAAAACTTTACGAGCAGTACTTC
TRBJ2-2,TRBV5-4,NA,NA,CASSLGFVGNTGELFF,TGTGCCAGCAGCTTGGGATTTGTGGGGAACACCGGGGAGCTGTTTTTT
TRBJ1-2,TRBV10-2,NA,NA,CASKRRTTNYGYTF,TGCGCCAGCAAAAGAAGAACCACCAACTATGGCTACACCTTC
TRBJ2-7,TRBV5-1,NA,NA,CASSSTMYGDYEQYF,TGCGCCAGCAGCTCGACGATGTATGGGGACTACGAGCAGTACTTC
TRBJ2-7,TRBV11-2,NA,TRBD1,CASSLWLGREGKGAGEQYF,TGTGCCAGCAGCTTATGGTTGGGTCGGGAAGGGAAGGGGGCGGGTGAGCAGTACTTC
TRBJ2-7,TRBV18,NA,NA,CASSPRYSGGQLGHEQYF,TGTGCCAGCTCACCACGATATTCGGGAGGACAGCTGGGGCACGAGCAGTACTTC
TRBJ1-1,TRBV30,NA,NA,CAWVTGNTEAFF,TGTGCCTGGGTAACAGGGAACACTGAAGCTTTCTTT
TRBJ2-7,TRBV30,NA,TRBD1,CAWSTGTGPYEQYF,TGTGCCTGGAGTACCGGGACAGGGCCCTACGAGCAGTACTTC
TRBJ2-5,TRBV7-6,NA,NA,CASSLEDSRSVAQYF,TGTGCCAGCAGCTTAGAAGACAGTAGATCGGTGGCCCAGTACTTC
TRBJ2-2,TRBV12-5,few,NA,CASGLERGSTGELFF,TGTGCTAGTGGATTGGAAAGGGGGTCCACCGGGGAGCTGTTTTTT
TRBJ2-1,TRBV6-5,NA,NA,CASSYGTTNEQFF,TGTGCCAGCAGTTACGGGACAACAAATGAGCAGTTCTTC
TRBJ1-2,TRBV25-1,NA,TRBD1,CASRPNRGRFGGYTF,TGTGCCAGCAGACCAAACAGGGGGCGGTTTGGTGGCTACACCTTC
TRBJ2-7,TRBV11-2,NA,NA,CASSLVGTPRDEQYF,TGTGCCAGCAGCTTAGTGGGCACCCCCCGAGACGAGCAGTACTTC
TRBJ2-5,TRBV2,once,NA,CASEGAREETQYF,TGTGCCAGCGAAGGCGCCCGGGAAGAGACCCAGTACTTC
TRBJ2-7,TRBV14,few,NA,CATRRPITSYEQYF,TGTGCCACTAGAAGGCCGATTACGTCCTACGAGCAGTACTTC
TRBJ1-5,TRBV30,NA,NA,CAWSVILGNQPQHF,TGTGCCTGGAGTGTAATACTCGGCAATCAGCCCCAGCATTTT
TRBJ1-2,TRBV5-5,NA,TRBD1,CASSSGTGDYGYTF,TGTGCCAGCAGCAGTGGGACAGGGGATTATGGCTACACCTTC